A selection of T cell receptor beta chains follows, all from one sample in a study of blood T cell repertoires in COVID-19. TCRdb's copy holds only in-frame clones and misses some; the assay was immunoSEQ multiplex PCR. This sample carries about 59,000 clones, 65% to 85% of them seen once, and the ten largest clones take around 5.1%. The sequencing sample was made of peripheral blood. These receptors were obtained from an older woman with acute or convalescent COVID-19. Both conserved end residues are part of each CDR3. D genes are given only for firm matches. Size tells how often a clone was seen (once, few, many) or the class of an expanded clone, and some rows leave it out.

d_call clone_size j_call v_call cdr3_nt cdr3_aa
- - TRBJ1-2 TRBV7-3 TGTGCCAGCAGCGCCACTCCCACAGGGTACTATGGCTACACCTTC CASSATPTGYYGYTF
TRBD1 many TRBJ2-3 TRBV7-9 TGTGCCAGCACCCGCAGGGGGCGCACAGATACGCAGTATTTT CASTRRGRTDTQYF
TRBD2 - TRBJ2-1 TRBV7-3 TGTGCCAGCAGCTTACCTTCCGGGACTAAGCCCTCTAATGAGCAGTTCTTC CASSLPSGTKPSNEQFF
TRBD1 - TRBJ1-5 TRBV6-5 TGTGCCAGCAGTACGGGACAGGAGCAGCCCCAGCATTTT CASSTGQEQPQHF
- once TRBJ2-1 TRBV15 TGTGCCACCAGCAGTCCTATGAATCGCCACAATGAGCAGTTCTTC CATSSPMNRHNEQFF
TRBD2 - TRBJ2-7 TRBV13 TGTGCCAGCAGCGCAGGACTAGCCCACGAGCAGTACTTC CASSAGLAHEQYF
TRBD1 - TRBJ1-2 TRBV6-6 TGTGCCAGCACTGGGACAGGGACCGGCTACACCTTC CASTGTGTGYTF
TRBD1 - TRBJ2-1 TRBV15 TGTGCCACCAGCAGAGAACCGGGACAGGGGCTATACAATGAGCAGTTCTTC CATSREPGQGLYNEQFF
- many TRBJ1-6 TRBV10-3 TGTGCCATCAGCCAGGGAGGGAATAATTCACCCCTCCACTTT CAISQGGNNSPLHF
- - TRBJ2-2 TRBV4-1 TGCGCCAGCAGCCAAGATTTCGGCGGGGGCGTGGCCGGGGAGCTGTTTTTT CASSQDFGGGVAGELFF
TRBD1 few TRBJ1-2 TRBV5-5 TGTGCCAGCAGCTTGGACAGGGGAACGGGGGGGGGCTATGGCTACACCTTC CASSLDRGTGGGYGYTF
- - TRBJ1-4 TRBV5-1 TGCGCCAGCAGCCCTGGTGTCGACAGGCGGGAAAAACTGTTTTTT CASSPGVDRREKLFF
- - TRBJ2-3 TRBV11-3 TGTGCCAGCAGCTTACCGCTGCGGATTAGCACAGATACGCAGTATTTT CASSLPLRISTDTQYF
- - TRBJ1-1 TRBV7-6 TGTGCCAGCAGCCGTATTCCACAGGGATCAGGCACTGAAGCTTTCTTT CASSRIPQGSGTEAFF
- - TRBJ1-5 TRBV20-1 TGCAGTGCTAGTAGGGCGGGACAGCCCCAGCATTTT CSASRAGQPQHF
- - TRBJ2-1 TRBV27 TGTGCCAGCAGTTTATCCCAAAACAATGAGCAGTTCTTC CASSLSQNNEQFF
TRBD1 - TRBJ2-3 TRBV7-2 TGTGCCAGCAGCCTACAGGGGGTCTCCGCAGATACGCAGTATTTT CASSLQGVSADTQYF
- - TRBJ2-5 TRBV12-5 TGTGCTAGTGGTCCCTCTAGCGTGGCAACGGAGACCCAGTACTTC CASGPSSVATETQYF
- - TRBJ2-7 TRBV18 TGTGCCAGCTCACCGCGGAGGCAGGAGATCTCCTACGAGCAGTACTTC CASSPRRQEISYEQYF
- once TRBJ2-3 TRBV7-2 TGTGCCAGCAGCTGGGCACCAGGGACAGATACGCAGTATTTT CASSWAPGTDTQYF
- - TRBJ1-1 TRBV5-6 TGTGCCAGCAGCCCGACCCGAGGCCACACTGAAGCTTTCTTT CASSPTRGHTEAFF
- - TRBJ2-3 TRBV2 TGTGCCAGCAGTGCTAGCCGGGATACGCAGTATTTT CASSASRDTQYF
- few TRBJ2-7 TRBV4-2 TGTGCCACCCCAGGACTTTCCCCGGGGGAGCAGTACTTC CATPGLSPGEQYF
- - TRBJ1-1 TRBV5-5 TGTGCCAGCAGCGTTGACTTGAACACTGAAGCTTTCTTT CASSVDLNTEAFF
- few TRBJ2-5 TRBV19 TGTGCCAGTAGCCCTGACCCCGGGGAGACCCAGTACTTC CASSPDPGETQYF
TRBD2 few TRBJ2-5 TRBV5-1 TGCGCCAGCAGCTTGCTGGGACTAGCGGACCAAGAGACCCAGTACTTC CASSLLGLADQETQYF
- - TRBJ2-1 TRBV7-3 TGTGCCAGCACCATAGGACTCAGCTCCTACAATGAGCAGTTCTTC CASTIGLSSYNEQFF
- - TRBJ2-3 TRBV29-1 TGCAGCGTTGTCCAAAAGTACTCTTACGGCACAGATACGCAGTATTTT CSVVQKYSYGTDTQYF
- - TRBJ1-2 TRBV29-1 TGCAGCGTGGCCGAGTCGGTAGGGGATGGCTACACCTTC CSVAESVGDGYTF
TRBD2 once TRBJ2-3 TRBV7-2 TGTGCCAGCAGCTTAGCTCTCAGCGGGGGCCCAGATACGCAGTATTTT CASSLALSGGPDTQYF
- once TRBJ2-7 TRBV6-5 TGTGCCAGCAGCCGAGCCGGCGCAGGGTCCTACGAGCAGTACTTC CASSRAGAGSYEQYF
- few TRBJ2-1 TRBV27 TGTGCCAGCAGCAAAGGACAGAGCTCCTACAATGAGCAGTTCTTC CASSKGQSSYNEQFF
TRBD1 - TRBJ2-2 TRBV6-6 TGTGCCAGCAGCCAGGGGGCTCCGAACACCGGGGAGCTGTTTTTT CASSQGAPNTGELFF
- - TRBJ2-6 TRBV5-4 TGTGCCAGCAGTCCACCCCCGGGCTCTGGGGCCAACGTCCTGACTTTC CASSPPPGSGANVLTF
TRBD1 - TRBJ2-7 TRBV6-1 TGTGCCAGCAGTGCCGGGACAGGGCCCTACGAGCAGTACTTC CASSAGTGPYEQYF
TRBD2 - TRBJ2-7 TRBV5-4 TGTGCCAGCAGCCCGCGGGGGACTAGCGGGGGAGGGAGGTCCTACGAGCAGTACTTC CASSPRGTSGGGRSYEQYF
TRBD1 - TRBJ1-4 TRBV28 TGTGCCAGCAGCAACAGGGGGTCCAATGAAAAACTGTTTTTT CASSNRGSNEKLFF
- - TRBJ1-6 TRBV10-3 TGTGCCATCAGTGACAGGGCCGATAATTCACCCCTCCACTTT CAISDRADNSPLHF
TRBD1 - TRBJ1-4 TRBV24-1 TGTGCCACCAGTGACCCGGGACAGGGAAGGGAAAAACTGTTTTTT CATSDPGQGREKLFF
TRBD1 - TRBJ1-1 TRBV3-1/TRBV3-2 TGTGCCAGCAGCCCACAAAACAGGGGTGACACTGAAGCTTTCTTT CASSPQNRGDTEAFF
TRBD2 - TRBJ2-5 TRBV7-7 TGTGCTAGCAGCTCACTAGCGGGGGGGCAACAAGAGACCCAGTACTTC CASSSLAGGQQETQYF
TRBD1 - TRBJ1-1 TRBV5-6 TGTGCCAGCAGCATACGGACAGGGCCTGAAGCTTTCTTT CASSIRTGPEAFF
TRBD2 few TRBJ2-4 TRBV28 TGTGCCAGCAGATTCACAACATTCGGGACTAGCGGAGTCCTAGCCAAAAACATTCAGTACTTC CASRFTTFGTSGVLAKNIQYF
- once TRBJ1-1 TRBV18 TGTGCCAGCTCACCAAATTCGGGGGGTACGAACACTGAAGCTTTCTTT CASSPNSGGTNTEAFF
- - TRBJ2-3 TRBV11-2 TGTGCCAGCAGCTTAGGGCTAGCTTCAGATACGCAGTATTTT CASSLGLASDTQYF
- - TRBJ2-3 TRBV7-8 TGTGCCAGCAGCTTAGACAGGCGCACAGATACGCAGTATTTT CASSLDRRTDTQYF